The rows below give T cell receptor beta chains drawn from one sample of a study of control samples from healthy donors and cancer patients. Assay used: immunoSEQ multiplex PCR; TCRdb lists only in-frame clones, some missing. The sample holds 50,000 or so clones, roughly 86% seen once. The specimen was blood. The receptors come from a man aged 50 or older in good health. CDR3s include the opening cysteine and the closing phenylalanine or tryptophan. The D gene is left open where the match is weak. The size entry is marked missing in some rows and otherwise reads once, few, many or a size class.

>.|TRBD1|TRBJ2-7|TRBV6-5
TGTGCCAGCCTGGACAGGGTGACCTACGAGCAGTACTTC
CASLDRVTYEQYF
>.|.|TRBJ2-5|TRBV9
TGTGCCAGCAGCGGCAGGGGTCGACTCCAAGAGACCCAGTACTTC
CASSGRGRLQETQYF
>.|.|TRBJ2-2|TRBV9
TGTGCCAGCAGCGTATTTTCTATCCCATCCGGGGAGCTGTTTTTT
CASSVFSIPSGELFF
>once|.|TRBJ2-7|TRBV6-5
TGTGCCAGCAGTTTGCGACAGGCGGACGAGCAGTACTTC
CASSLRQADEQYF
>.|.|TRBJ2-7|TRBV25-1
TGTGCCAGCATAAATACGGGGGTTTCCTACGAGCAGTACTTC
CASINTGVSYEQYF
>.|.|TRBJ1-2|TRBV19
TGTGCCAGTGGTACTAGTCTTAACTATGGCTACACCTTC
CASGTSLNYGYTF
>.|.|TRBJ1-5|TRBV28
TGTGCCAGCAGTTCACGGGTCATCTCGGGGGCCCAGCATTTT
CASSSRVISGAQHF
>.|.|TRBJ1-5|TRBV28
TGTGCCAGTGGACAGCCGAATCAGCCCCAGCATTTT
CASGQPNQPQHF
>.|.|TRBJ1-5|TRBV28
TGTGCCAGCAGTTTCGGACAGACCAAGTGGCCCCAGCATTTT
CASSFGQTKWPQHF
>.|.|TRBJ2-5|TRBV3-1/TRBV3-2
TGTGCCAGCAGCCAAGTTCCGGGTACGGAGACCCAGTACTTC
CASSQVPGTETQYF
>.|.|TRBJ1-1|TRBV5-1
TGCGCCAGCAGCTTCCTAGGCACTGAAGCTTTCTTT
CASSFLGTEAFF
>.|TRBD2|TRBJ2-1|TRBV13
TGTGCCAGCAGCTTATTAGCGGGAGAGCAGTTCTTC
CASSLLAGEQFF
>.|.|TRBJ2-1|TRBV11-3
TGTGCCAGCAGTCCCAAGGGGCAAGTCAATGAGCAGTTCTTC
CASSPKGQVNEQFF
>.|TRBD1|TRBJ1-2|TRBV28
TGTGCCAGCAGTCACCGGGGACAGGGGTACTATGGCTACACCTTC
CASSHRGQGYYGYTF
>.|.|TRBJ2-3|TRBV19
TGTGCCAGGCCTAGAGGACAGAGCACAGATACGCAGTATTTT
CARPRGQSTDTQYF
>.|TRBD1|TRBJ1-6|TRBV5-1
TGCGCCAGCTCAGACCAGATGACAGGGATGAATTCACCCCTCCACTTT
CASSDQMTGMNSPLHF
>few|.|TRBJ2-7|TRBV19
TGTGCCAGTAGTACGGCGTTGGAGCAGTACTTC
CASSTALEQYF
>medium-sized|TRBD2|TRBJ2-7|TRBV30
TGTGCCTGGAGGGCTAGCGGAGAGATCTACGAGCAGTACTTC
CAWRASGEIYEQYF
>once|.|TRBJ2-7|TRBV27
TGTGCCAGCAGTTTATCGTCAGGGGTGGACGAGCAGTACTTC
CASSLSSGVDEQYF
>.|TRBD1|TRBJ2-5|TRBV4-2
TGTGCCAGCAGCCAAGATCTTGGGGACAGAGCACAAGAGACCCAGTACTTC
CASSQDLGDRAQETQYF
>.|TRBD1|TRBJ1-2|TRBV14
TGTGCCAGCAGCCAAGAAAGCTGGACAGGGGAATATGGCTACACCTTC
CASSQESWTGEYGYTF
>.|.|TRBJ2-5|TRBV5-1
TGCGCCAGCAGCTCAGGGATTGGCCAAGAGACCCAGTACTTC
CASSSGIGQETQYF
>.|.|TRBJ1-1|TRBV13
TGTGCCAGCAGCTTAAATTACGATGAAGCTTTCTTT
CASSLNYDEAFF
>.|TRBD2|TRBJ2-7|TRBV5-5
TGTGCCAGCAGCTTCGGAGCGGGAGGATTTCCCTCCTACGAGCAGTACTTC
CASSFGAGGFPSYEQYF
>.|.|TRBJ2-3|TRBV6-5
TGTGCCAGCAGATCGGACAGCGACGAGGCAGATACGCAGTATTTT
CASRSDSDEADTQYF
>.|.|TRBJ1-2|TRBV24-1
TGTGCCACCAGTGCCCAGGGATATGGCTACACCTTC
CATSAQGYGYTF
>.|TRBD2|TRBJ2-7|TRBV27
TGTGCCAGCAGTGGACTAGCGGGAGTCTACGAGCAGTACTTC
CASSGLAGVYEQYF
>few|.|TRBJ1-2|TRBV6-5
TGTGCCAGCAGTACGGACGGAGTCTATGGCTACACCTTC
CASSTDGVYGYTF
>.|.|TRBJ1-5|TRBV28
TGTGCCAGCAGTTTATGGGACACGATCCAGCATTTT
CASSLWDTIQHF
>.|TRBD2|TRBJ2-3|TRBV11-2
TGTGCCAGCCGAGCGGGGGCTTACACAGATACGCAGTATTTT
CASRAGAYTDTQYF
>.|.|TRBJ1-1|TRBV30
TGTGCCTGGAGTGTACGGGACGGGGGAGCTTTCTTT
CAWSVRDGGAFF
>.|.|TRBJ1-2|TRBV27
TGTGCCAGCAGTGACGGAAACTATGGCTACACCTTC
CASSDGNYGYTF
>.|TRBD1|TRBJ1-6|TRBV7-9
TGTGCCAGCAGCTTAGCCGGGACAGGAAATTCACCCCTCCACTTT
CASSLAGTGNSPLHF
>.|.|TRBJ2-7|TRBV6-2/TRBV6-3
TGTGCCAGCAGTTACCGACTGGGCTACGAGCAGTACTTC
CASSYRLGYEQYF
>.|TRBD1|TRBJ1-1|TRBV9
TGTGCCAGCAGCGCAGGGGGACGTCAGGGGGCTTTCTTT
CASSAGGRQGAFF
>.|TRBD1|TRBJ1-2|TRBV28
TGTGCCAGCACCTCCCCCCGGGACAGCTATGGCTACACCTTC
CASTSPRDSYGYTF
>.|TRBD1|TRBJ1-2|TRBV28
TGTGCCAGTGTTGGGACAGACTATGGCTACACCTTC
CASVGTDYGYTF
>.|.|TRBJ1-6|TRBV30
TGTGCCTGGAGTGTCTTGGACAGCTATAATTCACCCCTCCACTTT
CAWSVLDSYNSPLHF
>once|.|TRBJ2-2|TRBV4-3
TGCGCCAGCAGCCAAGCTCCGGACAGCCTGGTCGGGGAGCTGTTTTTT
CASSQAPDSLVGELFF
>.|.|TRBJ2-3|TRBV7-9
TGTGCCAGCAGCTGGGCGACGGGATATAGCACAGATACGCAGTATTTT
CASSWATGYSTDTQYF
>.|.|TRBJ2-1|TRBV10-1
TGCGCCAGCAGTGAGTTGGGAACGGAGAATAACAATGAGCAGTTCTTC
CASSELGTENNNEQFF
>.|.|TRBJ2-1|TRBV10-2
TGCGCCAGCTGCCTCCGGGCGGGGGCTGGGAATGAGCAGTTCTTC
CASCLRAGAGNEQFF
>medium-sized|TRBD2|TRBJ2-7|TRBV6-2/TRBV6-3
TGTGCCAGCAGTGGGGCGGGAGTCGTCTACGAGCAGTACTTC
CASSGAGVVYEQYF
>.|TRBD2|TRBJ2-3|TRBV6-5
TGTGCCAGCAGAAGCGGGAGGATCGCAGATACGCAGTATTTT
CASRSGRIADTQYF
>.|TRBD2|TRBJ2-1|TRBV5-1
TGCGCCAGCAGCTTGTTGGCGGGAGGGCCGGGGAATGAGCAGTTCTTC
CASSLLAGGPGNEQFF
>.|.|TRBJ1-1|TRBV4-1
TGCGCCAGCAGCCAAGATTTAAGGGGCACTGAAGCTTTCTTT
CASSQDLRGTEAFF
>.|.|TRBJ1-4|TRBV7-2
TGTGCCAGCAGGAGACAGTCAAATGAAAAACTGTTTTTT
CASRRQSNEKLFF
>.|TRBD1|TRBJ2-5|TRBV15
TGTGCCACCAGTATGGACAGGGGAGGAGAGACCCAGTACTTC
CATSMDRGGETQYF
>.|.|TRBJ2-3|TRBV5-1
TGCGCCAGCAGTCTGGAGGGCCGTCTGGCAGATACGCAGTATTTT
CASSLEGRLADTQYF
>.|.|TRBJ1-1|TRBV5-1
TGCGCCAGCAGCCCGGGACATATGAACACTGAAGCTTTCTTT
CASSPGHMNTEAFF
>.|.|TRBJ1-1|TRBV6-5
TGTGCCAGCAGTTACCAGGGGTTGAACACTGAAGCTTTCTTT
CASSYQGLNTEAFF
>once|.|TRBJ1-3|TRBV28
TGTGCCAGCGGTCGAGGGCTCGAAAACACCATATATTTT
CASGRGLENTIYF
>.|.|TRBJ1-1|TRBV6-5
TGTGCCAGCAGTCGGGTGGGCACTGAAGCTTTCTTT
CASSRVGTEAFF
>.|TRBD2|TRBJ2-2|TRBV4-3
TGCGCCAGCAGCCAAGGACTAGCGGGGGTGGCCGGGGAGCTGTTTTTT
CASSQGLAGVAGELFF
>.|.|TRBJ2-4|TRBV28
TGTGCCAGCGGTTTCGACAGGACCAAAAACATTCAGTACTTC
CASGFDRTKNIQYF